This paragraph reports one TCR beta chain. Its antigen is currently unknown. The sample is drawn from a study of T cell responses to AZD1222 COVID-19 vaccine. Timing groups of about 4 and about 12 weeks for second doses were pooled. The study, taken as a whole, reports: Sampling captured repertoires only after the peak T cell response. Unmutated variant regions reportedly attract nearly half of all spike-specific TCRs. Just 5 to 7 AZD1222 recipients tested seropositive at baseline.

The protocol was immunoSEQ multiplex PCR, while the TCRdb copy is restricted to in-frame clones and leaves out a portion. The data show some 120,000 clones, with 85% to 95% seen just once and roughly 1.6% held by the top ten. The TCR originated in an adult who received the AZD1222 COVID-19 vaccine. The sequences come from peripheral blood, collected 28 days after the second AZD1222 dose.

The chain's CDR3 is CASSQQGGQPQHF. The DNA of the CDR3 is TGTGCCAGCAGTCAACAGGGGGGTCAGCCCCAGCATTTT. This chain uses TRBV3-1 (or the pseudogene TRBV3-2) with TRBJ1-5; 8 bases agree with TRBD1. The length of the CDR3 is 13 residues. V dropped 6 bases and J dropped 6; count of bases not matched to a gene: 4. Germline assignment: CDR1 LGHDT and CDR2 YNNKEL (reference sequence).